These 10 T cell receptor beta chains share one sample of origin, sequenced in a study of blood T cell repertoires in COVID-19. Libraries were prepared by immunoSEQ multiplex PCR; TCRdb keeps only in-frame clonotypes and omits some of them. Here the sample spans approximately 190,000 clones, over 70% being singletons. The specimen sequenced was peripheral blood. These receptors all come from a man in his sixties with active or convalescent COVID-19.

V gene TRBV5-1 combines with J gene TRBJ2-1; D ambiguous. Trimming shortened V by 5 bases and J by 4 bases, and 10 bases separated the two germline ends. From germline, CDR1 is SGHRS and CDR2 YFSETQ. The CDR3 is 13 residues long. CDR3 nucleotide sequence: TGCGCCAGCAGGGTCGGTATATACAATGAGCAGTTCTTC. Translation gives CASRVGIYNEQFF. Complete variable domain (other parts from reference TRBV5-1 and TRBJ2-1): KAGVTQTPRYLIKTRGQQVTLSCSPISGHRSVSWYQQTPGQGLQFLFEYFSETQRNKGNFPGRFSGRQFSNSRSEMNVSTLELGDSALYLCASRVGIYNEQFFGPGTRLTVL.

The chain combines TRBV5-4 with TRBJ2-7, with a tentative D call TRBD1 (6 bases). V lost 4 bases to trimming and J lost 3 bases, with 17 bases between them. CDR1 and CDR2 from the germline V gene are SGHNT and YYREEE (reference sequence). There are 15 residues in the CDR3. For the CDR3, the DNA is TGTGCCAGCAGCCCTGATGCGGACAGAGGCTACGAGCAGTACTTC. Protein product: CASSPDADRGYEQYF.

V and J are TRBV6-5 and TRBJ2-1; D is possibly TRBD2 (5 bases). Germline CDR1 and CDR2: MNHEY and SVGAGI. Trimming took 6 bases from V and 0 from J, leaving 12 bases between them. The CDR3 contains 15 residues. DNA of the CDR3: TGTGCCAGCAGCCCGGACTGGAGCTCCTACAATGAGCAGTTCTTC. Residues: CASSPDWSSYNEQFF.

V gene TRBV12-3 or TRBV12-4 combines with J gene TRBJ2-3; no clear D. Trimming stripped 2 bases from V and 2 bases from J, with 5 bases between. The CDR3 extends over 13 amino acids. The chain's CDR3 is CASSLRATDTQYF. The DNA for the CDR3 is TGTGCCAGCAGTTTAAGAGCCACAGATACGCAGTATTTT.

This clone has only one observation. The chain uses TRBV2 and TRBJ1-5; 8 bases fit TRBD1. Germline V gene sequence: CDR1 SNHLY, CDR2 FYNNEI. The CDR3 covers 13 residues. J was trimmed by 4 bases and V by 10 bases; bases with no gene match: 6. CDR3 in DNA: TGTGCCACCGCGGGACAGGCAAATCAGCCCCAGCATTTT. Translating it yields CATAGQANQPQHF.

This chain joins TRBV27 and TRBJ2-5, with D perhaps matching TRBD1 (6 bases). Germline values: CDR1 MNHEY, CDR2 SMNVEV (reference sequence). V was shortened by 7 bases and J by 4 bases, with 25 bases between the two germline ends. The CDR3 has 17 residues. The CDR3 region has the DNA TGTGCCAGCACAGAGACAGGAGGTACCTTCGGTGGAGAGACCCAGTACTTC. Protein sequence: CASTETGGTFGGETQYF.

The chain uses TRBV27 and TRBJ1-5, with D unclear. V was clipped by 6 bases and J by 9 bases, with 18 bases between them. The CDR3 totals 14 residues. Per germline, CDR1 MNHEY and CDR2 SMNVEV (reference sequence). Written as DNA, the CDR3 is TGTGCCAGCAGGCGGGATTACACTCCAGGGCCCCAGCATTTT. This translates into CASRRDYTPGPQHF.

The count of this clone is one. The CDR3 reads CASSKGTGLNEAFF. The CDR3 DNA reads as TGTGCCAGCAGCAAGGGGACAGGGCTTAATGAAGCTTTCTTT. The V and J genes are TRBV5-4 and TRBJ1-1; 9 nucleotides align to TRBD1. The length of the CDR3 is 14 residues. Germline V gene lookup returns CDR1 SGHNT and CDR2 YYREEE (reference sequence). Trimming cost V 4 bases and J 7 bases; bases outside gene matches: 8. The full variable domain, with the rest looked up from reference TRBV5-4 and TRBJ1-1, is ETGVTQSPTHLIKTRGQQVTLRCSSQSGHNTVSWYQQALGQGPQFIFQYYREEENGRGNFPPRFSGLQFPNYSSELNVNALELDDSALYLCASSKGTGLNEAFFGQGTRLTVV.

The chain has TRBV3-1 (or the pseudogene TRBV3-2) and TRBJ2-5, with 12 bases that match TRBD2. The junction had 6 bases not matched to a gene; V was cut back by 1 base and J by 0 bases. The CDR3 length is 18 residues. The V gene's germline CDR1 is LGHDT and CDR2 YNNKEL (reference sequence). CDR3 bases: TGTGCCAGCAGCCAAGTACTAGCGGGAGGCCTGTACCAAGAGACCCAGTACTTC. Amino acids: CASSQVLAGGLYQETQYF.

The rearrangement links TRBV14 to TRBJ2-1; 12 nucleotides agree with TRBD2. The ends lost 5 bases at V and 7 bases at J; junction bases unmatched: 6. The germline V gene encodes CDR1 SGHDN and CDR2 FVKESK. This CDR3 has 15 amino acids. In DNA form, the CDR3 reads TGTGCCAGCAGCACACTAGCGGGAGGTTTGAATGAGCAGTTCTTC. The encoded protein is CASSTLAGGLNEQFF.